This T cell receptor (beta chain) comes out of a study of T cells in Graves' hyperthyroidism and ophthalmopathy. Whole-study context: Peripheral blood was drawn at first diagnosis, prior to all treatment.

RNA transcripts provided the source from which TCR beta CDR3 regions were amplified. The HTBI primer set was used in a first-round RT-PCR of the TCR CDR3. In TCRdb, the multiplex PCR reads were re-called with MiXCR into one record per CDR3 protein. The table includes 300,000 to 450,000 distinct CDR3 sequences, 15% to 20% detected once. Used for diagnoses were clinical symptoms, serum thyroxine and TRAb, thyroid ultrasound and orbital computed tomography. The CDR3 loop spans 12 amino acids. CDR1 and CDR2 (germline): SNHLY, FYNNEI. The V end was cut by 7 bases, the J end by 10 bases, with 14 bases between.

The V call is TRBV2, the J call TRBJ2-1, with a weak D call TRBD1 (7 bases). Sequenced input: blood. The clonotype was recovered from a man younger than 35 with Graves' ophthalmopathy. CDR3 in DNA: TGTGCCAGCACGGCCGGGGGACAGGAGCAGTTCTTC. It is translated as CASTAGGQEQFF.